Detailed here is one TCR beta chain. Its target antigen remains unknown. Base qualities are missing; no much larger clone stands one base away. This specimen comes from a study of regulatory and conventional T cells in RAG deficiency (dated by TCRdb to 2016 to 2017). Some background on the complete study: High-throughput TCR beta sequencing was used to compare the repertoire diversity and composition of Treg, conventional CD4+ and CD8+ T cells between RAG-deficient patients and healthy controls. Broad study findings and their caveats: Some T-cell subset analyses were not performed for some subjects. Compared with control T-cell subpopulations, RAG-deficient patients had much lower Shannon entropy and higher Simpson indices. Sorted CD25-high CD127-low cells from Omenn syndrome patients may represent peripherally activated cells rather than bona fide Treg cells. Compared with controls, Omenn syndrome and CID/AS patients had roughly 100-fold fewer unique TCR beta sequences in Treg cells, but only roughly 9.3-fold fewer in the other subsets. All patient T-cell subsets had shorter CDR3 lengths; Omenn syndrome patients showed >80% Treg-Tconv repertoire overlap at nucleotide and amino acid level.

Regulatory T cells were purified from blood as CD4+CD25-high CD127-low cells before genomic DNA extraction. Several healthy control donors were used as the comparison group for repertoire analyses. The germline V gene sets CDR1 to SNHLY and CDR2 to FYNNEI. Cut back by 4 bases and 6 bases, the V and J ends lie 18 bases apart. Counted from cysteine to phenylalanine, this CDR3 has 15 amino acids. The retained sequence is limited to the CDR3, 45 bases, with the frame set at the first base. Libraries came from the immunoSEQ multiplex PCR assay. Genomic DNA from the sorted T-cell subsets was used to amplify and sequence rearranged TCR beta chain products. Per the authors' processing: Shannon entropy and Simpson indices were used to measure the diversity of productive TCR beta rearrangements in each repertoire. To assess clonal expansion, the frequencies of the 100 most abundant productive TCR beta clonotypes were added up as a share of total reads. A self-reactivity index based on amino acid usage at CDR3beta positions 6 and 7 was applied to the TRB repertoires. Two-way ANOVA was used for repertoire analyses, while Student t or Mann-Whitney tests were used for flow cytometric analyses. TCRdb limited this immuneACCESS table to in-frame rearrangements with V and J called. A share of clones is missing; checked studies link under half to unresolved V genes, and the rest is unexplained. From that table come the V and J calls and clone size; the DNA was used to work out D and trimming. For this sample the table gives under 20,000 clones, of which roughly 89% were detected only once. The ten largest clones add up to 1.4% of the sample.

These same records also appear under a second study, on regulatory T cells. The second source states: In the multiplex PCR, 52 forward TRBV primers and 13 reverse TRBJ primers were used, and assay-based and computational corrections were applied for amplification bias. Restricted unique TRB V-J pairs and skewed V and J gene usage were observed in patient repertoires, most markedly in regulatory T cells. The study compared T-cell receptor beta repertoires of sorted regulatory, conventional CD4+ and CD8+ T cells between CD3G-deficient patients and healthy controls. Ficoll density separation was used to isolate peripheral blood mononuclear cells. Rearranged TRB loci were amplified from genomic DNA by multiplex PCR within the immunoSEQ assay. An Illumina HiSeq platform was used to sequence the TRB amplicons. Custom algorithms error-filtered the raw sequences and aligned them to reference gene sequences, after which the immunoSEQ online tools were used for analysis. Productive and nonproductive TRB rearrangement frequencies were evaluated among both unique and total sequences. Group comparisons used t tests, Mann-Whitney tests or two-way ANOVA run in Prism software.

The origin of this receptor is a human donor in good health. The chain uses TRBV2 and TRBJ1-2; possibly the D gene is TRBD1, per 6 matching bases. Sequencing was done on a sample of Tregs sorted from blood. Here is the DNA: TGTGCCAGCAGTGGTCGCATGACAGGATCCCATGGCTACACCTTC. This encodes CASSGRMTGSHGYTF.